This TCR beta chain was sequenced in a study of lymphopenia after photon versus proton radiotherapy (dated by TCRdb to the late 2010s). Background on the whole study: Photon and proton radiation therapy were compared by the study for their immunological effects in patients with gastrointestinal tumors who developed high-grade lymphopenia. The goal of the study was to characterize the differences between the two radiation modalities in how they affect the immune system. A cohort of under 25 patients with gastrointestinal tumors who received either photon or proton therapy and subsequently developed lymphopenia was included. Points the paper makes about the study in general: After the lymphocyte count nadir, repertoires from photon-treated patients showed oligoclonal expansion, particularly of CD8+ Temra cells, and this expansion drove the decline in diversity. The authors looked at the survival association only in patients who died, and they framed better survival with proton therapy as a possibility rather than a demonstrated result. Relative stability during treatment was observed in proton-treated patients, whereas loss of naive T cells and TCR diversity and gain of effector/memory populations were observed in photon-treated patients. Among patients across the cohort who died, overall survival time showed an inverse correlation with a larger post-nadir drop in TCR diversity.

The protocol used for the library was the immunoSEQ multiplex PCR assay. Deep sequencing of rearranged TCR beta loci, alongside multiparametric flow cytometry, was used to profile T cell repertoires. TCRdb took this table from immuneACCESS and kept in-frame rearrangements with V and J called. Such tables lack part of the clones; where checked against another copy, unresolved V genes explain under half of the gap, and the rest is unexplained. The sample table records some 70,000 clones; over 70% of these occur just once. The ten largest make up 10% to 13% of the sample. With respect to this clone: The target of this receptor is not known. Per-base qualities were not stored, and no clone one base away is much larger.

CDR1 and CDR2, per the germline V gene (reference sequence), are MNHEY and SMNVEV. Deletion took 7 bases off V and 5 bases off J, with a span of 12 bases between the germline ends. The CDR3 starts with the cysteine, ends with the phenylalanine, and has 14 residues. The only DNA kept is the CDR3, 42 bases in frame from the first base. This sequence uses TRBV27 and TRBJ1-6; confidence is insufficient to name the D gene. The sequence was obtained from a man of 80 years or more with esophageal cancer. The sequencing here drew on peripheral blood, taken from a patient treated with proton-based radiotherapy. The CDR3 region reads CASNTDGDNSPLHF. The DNA sequence reads TGTGCCAGCAACACCGACGGAGATAATTCACCCCTCCACTTT.